Below, one T cell receptor (beta chain) is given with its context. The specificity of this receptor is unknown. No base quality information exists; no much larger clone differs at one position. The data stem from a study of cytomegalovirus exposure and HLA in healthy donors listed by TCRdb under 2017. In the study overall: An earlier analysis of 587 of the donors reported 250 to 300 Gb of sequence data and about 120 million unique TCR beta sequences obtained from about 179 million T cells. The study aimed to test whether cataloging public T cell receptors could reveal signatures of past pathogen exposure. On average, around 240,000 unique TCR beta nucleotide sequences were sequenced per donor among 398 genotyped donors of the cohort, with roughly 18% of those sequences being non-productive. High-throughput TCR immunosequencing, statistical association of individual TCRs with disease status, and machine learning were combined to predict cytomegalovirus infection status. In the later analysis, no new phenotypic data were used to find candidate immune exposures; instead, reliance was placed on TCR beta sequences and their occurrence across donors. An earlier analysis of 500 to 750 of the donors applied high-throughput TCR beta sequencing to assess whether each TCR beta V gene segment acted as functional or pseudogenic. Of the 398 genotyped donors, more than 75% were placed in the genetic ancestry cluster associated with self-reported Caucasian donors. An early release covering roughly 640 HLA-typed donors comprised 250 to 350 gigabases of sequencing data and roughly 85 million unique TCR sequences. In a later genetic analysis, genome-wide SNP genotypes for about three fifths of the roughly 670 donors were used, and that subset was treated as a discovery cohort. All discovery cohort repertoires had been generated using a single sequencing platform. A later analysis re-analyzed previously published TCR beta repertoires from 550 to 700 donors and added high-resolution HLA genotyping to study TCR occurrence patterns. Along with the roughly 700-subject first cohort, a separate validation cohort of over a hundred different subjects was used. HLA typing covered class I and class II loci at four-digit resolution. Typing coverage differed by locus: A, B, C, DRB1 and DQB1 were typed in roughly 620-640 donors, DQA1 in about 510, DPA1 in 600 to 610, and DPB1 in around 490. Several DR-DQ haplotypes were treated as single units for association and clustering because of strong linkage in the cohort. Donor age, sex, ethnicity and CMV serostatus were compiled alongside the repertoire data. The T cell repertoires of 666 subjects were profiled by immunosequencing and related to cytomegalovirus serostatus.

The method was the immunoSEQ multiplex PCR assay. For the multiplex PCR, a mixture combining 60 forward primers for TCR Vbeta segments and 13 reverse primers for TCR Jbeta segments was used. Amplification of the CDR3 region of rearranged TCR beta genes was performed with a multiplex PCR assay on genomic DNA. On the Illumina HiSeq System, the amplified TCR beta libraries were sequenced as 87-base-pair reads. In the authors' own workflow: A later analysis tallied tens of millions of unique TCR beta chains across the 660 or so repertoires, and some 10 million of those chains were shared by two or more donors. Raw reads were error-corrected and collapsed into unique sequences by a nearest-neighbor algorithm in which closely related sequences were merged to remove PCR and sequencing errors. V, D and J gene segments were assigned by aligning CDR3 sequences to IMGT reference sequences. Each retained sequence needed at least a six-nucleotide match to both a V gene segment and a J gene segment. A rearrangement was called productive if the CDR3 had no stop codons and remained in frame with V and J, and every other rearrangement was called non-productive. Following IMGT convention, CDR3 was defined as the stretch from the second conserved V-encoded cysteine up to the conserved J-encoded phenylalanine. Sequences without an unambiguous match to a single V gene segment were excluded from the earlier analysis of about 630 of the donors. In an earlier analysis of around 600 of the donors, V segments were called functional above 56.7% productive rearrangements and were called segregating when the between-donor standard deviation exceeded 5%. To diagnose cytomegalovirus status from the catalog of TCR beta chain sequences, a statistical classification framework was built. In a later analysis, V and J genes were assigned by comparing TCR nucleotide sequences against IMGT/GENE-DB human TR gene sequences. A later analysis assigned CDR3 sequences and most-parsimonious VDJ recombination scenarios with the TCRdist pipeline. In a later analysis, each TCR beta chain was defined by its CDR3 amino acid sequence together with its V-gene family, and reads without a unique V-gene family were excluded. In a later analysis, 450 to 600 highly shared, low-generation-probability nucleotide sequences were removed to address suspected cross-contamination and a sequencing artifact. In a later analysis, a clonal expansion index for each public chain was calculated from normalized within-repertoire ranks of inferred template counts. Generation probabilities in a later analysis came from a VDJ recombination model fitted to out-of-frame rearrangements, and those results were checked against IGoR. Hypergeometric tests were used in a later analysis to score TCR-TCR, TCR-HLA and TCR-CMV co-occurrence, with a repertoire-size bias correction applied to the TCR pairs. In a later analysis, false discovery rates were estimated by permuting HLA or CMV assignments 20 times. In a later analysis, co-occurring TCRs were grouped using DBSCAN, with TCRdist sequence similarity added in when clustering inside HLA-allele-positive subsets. Co-occurrence clustering excluded repertoires with fewer than 30,000 or more than 120,000 public chains, plus five with anomalous nucleotide sharing. What TCRdb holds here is the immuneACCESS table cut down to in-frame rearrangements. Part of the clones is not present; checked against another copy, under half of the missing clones reflect an unresolved V gene, and the others are unexplained. The V and J calls and clone size were taken over from that table, and D and trimming were inferred from the DNA. The sample data list roughly 130,000 clones, and approximately 80% of these were observed just once. The leading ten clones occupy less than 3% of the sample.

General conclusions and limits of the study: Strong co-occurrence of HLA alleles, especially DR and DQ, made assigning TCR associations to individual alleles difficult. The authors suggested that the approach could potentially be extended to other disease states and immunological phenotypes. In a later analysis, HLA-associated TCR beta chains showed more clonal expansion and lower generation probabilities than non-associated chains that were equally common. According to a later analysis, TCR association rates differed among HLA loci, with DRB1 alleles showing the most associated TCRs and HLA-C alleles showing the fewest. A group of highly shared sequence variants was considered likely to be a technical artifact of the sequencing pipeline. In a later genetic analysis, fewer N-insertions in productive TCRs were reported among donors in an Asian-associated ancestry cluster than the roughly 640-donor mean. Most CMV-associated TCR beta chains appeared to be HLA-restricted in a later analysis, and the HLA associations seemed to be driven largely by CMV exposure. Specific HLA alleles were associated with 15,000 to 20,000 TCR beta sequences at a false discovery rate of 0.05 in a later analysis. Because the 87-base-pair reads could not distinguish some IMGT-functional V segments, including TRBV6-2 and TRBV6-3, those segments were excluded. The study gave a list of about 160 TCR beta chains associated with cytomegalovirus. In a later analysis, several top co-occurrence clusters were reported to appear linked to parvovirus B19, influenza, CMV and Epstein-Barr virus. In vitro tests confirmed that a few of the cytomegalovirus-associated TCR beta chains recognize cytomegalovirus antigens. Most TCR sequences were seen in very few donors, while some public TCRs were found in many individuals. The only immune exposure information available for the cohort was CMV serostatus. HLA typing was unavailable for some donors at each locus, so association tests used only the typed subset. Because counts were too low, approximately 18 rarely observed V segments, including chromosome 9 orphons, were excluded from the earlier analysis of several hundred of the donors. This cohort had only TCR beta chains sequenced, and the lack of alpha or paired-chain data limited which features could be detected. A later genetic analysis associated a missense DCLRE1C variant with V-gene and J-gene trimming of TCR beta chains, and an independent cohort replicated the association. In both the original and validation cohorts, the classifier was reported to diagnose cytomegalovirus status with high specificity and sensitivity. Broadly in line with IMGT annotations, most TCR beta V segments showed up in productive rearrangements about 87% or about 30% of the time in an earlier analysis of 450 to 750 of the donors. Linkage disequilibrium might explain the correlated functional status among segregating V segments, but an unknown experimental factor could not be ruled out. Sequencing depth was assumed to be roughly uniform across donors in the presence/absence analyses, though that assumption may not hold. A further reported finding was that TCR beta sequences accurately predicted the HLA-A and HLA-B alleles for most subjects in the first cohort.

Counted from cysteine to phenylalanine, this CDR3 has 12 amino acids. Left in the record is the CDR3 DNA by itself, 36 bases read in frame from the first base. At the junction V is shortened by 6 bases and J by 8 bases; bases outside the gene matches: 3. CDR1 and CDR2 (SGHTA, FQGTGA) derive from the germline V gene. In total, over 600 healthy bone marrow donors made up the cohort. At the time of sampling, all cohort members were nominally healthy, though unrecorded immune exposures were likely present. The donor tested CMV seronegative and was one of the 352 seronegative cohort members. A peripheral blood sample was provided by each donor, and peripheral blood mononuclear cells were used for TCR beta sequencing. The Qiagen DNeasy Blood Extraction Kit was used to extract genomic DNA from the blood cell samples.

The sequence joins TRBV7-3 to TRBJ1-2, with 10 bases in between that match TRBD1. The origin of this receptor is a man between 50 and 59 years old in good health and CMV-seronegative. The sequencing sample was made of PBMCs. The DNA sequence is given as TGTGCCAGCAGTGGACAGGGGGGAGGCTACACCTTC. It encodes CASSGQGGGYTF.